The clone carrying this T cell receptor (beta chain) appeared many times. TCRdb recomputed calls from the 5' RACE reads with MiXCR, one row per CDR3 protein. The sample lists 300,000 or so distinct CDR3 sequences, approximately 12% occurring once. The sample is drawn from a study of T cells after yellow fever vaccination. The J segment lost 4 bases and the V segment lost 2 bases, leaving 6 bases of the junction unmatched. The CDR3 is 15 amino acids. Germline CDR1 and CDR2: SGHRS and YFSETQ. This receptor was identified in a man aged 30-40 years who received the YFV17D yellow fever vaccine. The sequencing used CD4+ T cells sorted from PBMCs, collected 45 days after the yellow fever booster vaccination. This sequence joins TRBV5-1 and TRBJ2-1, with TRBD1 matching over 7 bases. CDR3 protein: CASSFTGELYNEQFF. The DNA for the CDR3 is TGCGCCAGCAGCTTTACAGGGGAGTTATACAATGAGCAGTTCTTC.